The 3 T cell receptor beta chains below all came from one sample that was sequenced in a study of T cell changes during pregnancy in multiple sclerosis. The data were produced by immunoSEQ multiplex PCR, yet TCRdb's version contains in-frame clones alone and is incomplete. The data show around 56,000 clones, approximately 90% seen once. Sample: CD4+ T cells from peripheral blood mononuclear cells, taken in the third trimester of pregnancy. These receptors were collected from a female donor with multiple sclerosis, enrolled in a pregnancy study.

V and J are TRBV9 and TRBJ2-7; 12 nucleotides agree with TRBD2. The V gene end was trimmed by 2 bases and the J gene end by 3 bases; junction bases not matched to a gene: 15. This CDR3 contains 19 residues. Germline V gives CDR1 SGDLS, CDR2 YYNGEE. CDR3 nucleotides: TGTGCCAGCAGCGTTTCTTTCCCGGGACTAGCGGGCGGGCTCTACGAGCAGTACTTC. Its protein is CASSVSFPGLAGGLYEQYF.

The gene calls are TRBV7-9 and TRBJ1-3; no definite D call. The CDR3 is 15 amino acids. CDR1 SEHNR and CDR2 FQNEAQ come from the germline V gene (reference sequence). Trimming shortened V by 1 base and J by 0 bases, and 7 bases separated the two germline ends. The CDR3 spells CASSLDSFSGNTIYF. The CDR3 DNA follows: TGTGCCAGCAGCTTAGACAGCTTCTCTGGAAACACCATATATTTT.

This chain joins TRBV19 and TRBJ2-6; TRBD1 aligns across 7 bases. From germline, CDR1 is LNHDA and CDR2 SQIVND (reference sequence). There are 16 residues in the CDR3. V lost 6 bases and J lost 0; bases outside the gene matches: 5. The chain's CDR3 is CASSTGAFSGANVLTF. Written as DNA, the CDR3 is TGTGCCAGTAGCACAGGGGCCTTCTCTGGGGCCAACGTCCTGACTTTC.